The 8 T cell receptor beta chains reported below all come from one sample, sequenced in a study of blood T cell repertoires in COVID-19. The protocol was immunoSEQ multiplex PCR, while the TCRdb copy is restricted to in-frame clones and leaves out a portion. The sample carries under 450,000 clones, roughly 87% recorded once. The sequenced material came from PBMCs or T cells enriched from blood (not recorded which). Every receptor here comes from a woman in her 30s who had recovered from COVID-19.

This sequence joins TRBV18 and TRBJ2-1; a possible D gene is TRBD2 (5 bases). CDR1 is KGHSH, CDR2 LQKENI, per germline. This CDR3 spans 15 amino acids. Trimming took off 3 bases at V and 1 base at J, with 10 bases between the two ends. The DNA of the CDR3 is TGTGCCAGCTCACCGACTGAGGGATCCTACAATGAGCAGTTCTTC. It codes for CASSPTEGSYNEQFF.

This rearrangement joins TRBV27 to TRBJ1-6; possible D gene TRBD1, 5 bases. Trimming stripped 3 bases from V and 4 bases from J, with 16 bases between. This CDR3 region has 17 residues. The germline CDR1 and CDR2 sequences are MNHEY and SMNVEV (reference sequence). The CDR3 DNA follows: TGTGCCAGCAGTTTTTTTAGGCAGGGAGGTTATAATTCACCCCTCCACTTT. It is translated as CASSFFRQGGYNSPLHF.

In DNA, the CDR3 is TGTGCCAGCAGCCAAGCGTATCTAGGGGCTGAGCAGTTCTTC. This encodes CASSQAYLGAEQFF. This chain links TRBV3-1 (or the pseudogene TRBV3-2) with TRBJ2-1, with D tentatively TRBD1 (5 bases). The CDR3 covers 14 residues. Trimming left V 1 base short and J 9 bases short, with 13 bases between. Germline V gene sequence: CDR1 LGHDT, CDR2 YNNKEL (reference sequence).

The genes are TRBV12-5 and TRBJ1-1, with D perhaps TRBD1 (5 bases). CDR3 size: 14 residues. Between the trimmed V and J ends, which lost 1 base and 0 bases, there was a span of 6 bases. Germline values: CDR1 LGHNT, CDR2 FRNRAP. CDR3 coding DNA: TGTGCTAGTGGTTTGGGACAGATGAACACTGAAGCTTTCTTT. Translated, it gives CASGLGQMNTEAFF.

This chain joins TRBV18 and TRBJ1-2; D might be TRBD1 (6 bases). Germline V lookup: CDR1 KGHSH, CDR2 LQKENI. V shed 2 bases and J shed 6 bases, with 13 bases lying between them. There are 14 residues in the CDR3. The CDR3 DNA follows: TGTGCCAGCTCACCATCGGACAGTTCCAATGGCTACACCTTC. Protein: CASSPSDSSNGYTF.

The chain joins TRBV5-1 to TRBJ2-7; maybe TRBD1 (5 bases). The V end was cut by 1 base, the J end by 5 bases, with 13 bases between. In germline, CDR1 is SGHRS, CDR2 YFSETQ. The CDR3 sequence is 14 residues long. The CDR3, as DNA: TGCGCCAGCAGCTTGAGGGGAAGCATCCACGAGCAGTACTTC. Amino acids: CASSLRGSIHEQYF.

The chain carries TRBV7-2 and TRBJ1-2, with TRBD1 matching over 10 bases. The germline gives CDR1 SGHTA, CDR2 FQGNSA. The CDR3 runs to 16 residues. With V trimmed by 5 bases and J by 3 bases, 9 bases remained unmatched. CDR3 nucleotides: TGTGCCAGCAGCCCTAGACAGGGGGCGCAGGACTATGGCTACACCTTC. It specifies CASSPRQGAQDYGYTF.

The CDR3 nucleotides read TGCGCCAGCAGCCTGGAGATGACAGGGGACTACGAGCAGTACTTC. This codes for CASSLEMTGDYEQYF. The V call is TRBV5-1, the J call TRBJ2-7, with TRBD1 matching over 8 bases. The junction had 9 bases not matched to a gene; V was cut back by 4 bases and J by 3 bases. Looked up from germline, CDR1 is SGHRS and CDR2 is YFSETQ. This CDR3 has 15 amino acids.